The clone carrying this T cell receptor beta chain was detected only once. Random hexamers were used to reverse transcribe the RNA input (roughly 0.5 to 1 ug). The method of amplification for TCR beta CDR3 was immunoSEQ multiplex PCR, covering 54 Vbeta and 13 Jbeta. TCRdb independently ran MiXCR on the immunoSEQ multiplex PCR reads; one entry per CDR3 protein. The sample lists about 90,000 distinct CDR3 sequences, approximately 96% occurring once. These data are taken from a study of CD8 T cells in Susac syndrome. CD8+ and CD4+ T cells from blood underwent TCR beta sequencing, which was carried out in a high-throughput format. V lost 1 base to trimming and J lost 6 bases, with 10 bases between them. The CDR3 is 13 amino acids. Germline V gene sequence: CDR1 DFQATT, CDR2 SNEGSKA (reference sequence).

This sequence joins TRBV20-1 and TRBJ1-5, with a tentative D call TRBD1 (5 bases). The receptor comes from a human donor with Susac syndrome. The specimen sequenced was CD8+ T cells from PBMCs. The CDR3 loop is CSARGQGSQPQHF. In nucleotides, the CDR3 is TGCAGTGCTAGAGGGCAGGGAAGTCAGCCCCAGCATTTT.